This T cell receptor beta chain was profiled in a study of beta chain features in type 1 diabetes. Trimming left V 5 bases short and J 0 bases short, with 12 bases between. The CDR3 covers 15 residues. In germline, CDR1 is SGHTA, CDR2 FQGNSA. Reverse transcribing all isolated RNA meant expressed TCRB transcripts were sequenced. Some clones are missing from TCRdb's copy, which holds only in-frame ones; the method was immunoSEQ multiplex PCR. The table lists around 130,000 clones, about 15% of them singletons. The table lists this clone with many counts. Its antigen is currently unknown. Study observations and caveats: TCRB rearrangement may or may not be influenced by HLA type; here this remained unresolved. There was a moderate but significant shortening of TCRB CDR3s in all four CD4+ subsets of Type 1 diabetes patients. PCR might favor shorter templates, but any such skew would affect patients and controls equally. Insertion counts at VDJ junctions were lower in type 1 diabetes patients, who also showed more deletions there. Across patients, naive, central memory and Treg TCRB repertoires exhibited apparently greater similarity than was observed across healthy donors.

Sequencing was carried out using central memory CD4+ T cells from blood. This TCR was recovered from a man aged 30 to 45 with type 1 diabetes. This chain joins TRBV7-2 and TRBJ2-3; D could derive from TRBD1 or TRBD2 (6 bases each). The CDR3 reads CASSERGPSTDTQYF. CDR3 DNA sequence: TGTGCCAGCAGCGAACGGGGGCCGAGCACAGATACGCAGTATTTT.